This T cell receptor (beta chain) originates from a study of graft-versus-host responses after intestinal transplantation. Study as a whole: Multivisceral, liver-intestinal, or isolated intestinal grafts went to recipients. Tacrolimus and steroids were given for around three years to all recipients after anti-thymocyte globulin induction.

Study results and caveats: GvH clones appeared in recipient marrow, some first in ileum or blood. Early HvG declines after transplant were associated with peak circulating GvH clone levels.

The method was immunoSEQ multiplex PCR; TCRdb's version includes in-frame clones alone and lacks a portion of them. The top ten hold around 0.35% of the sample, which has tens of thousands of clones, approximately 91% seen once. Germline loops: CDR1 GTSNPN, CDR2 SVGIG (reference sequence). CDR3 length: 14 residues. V was clipped by 0 bases and J by 7 bases, with 15 bases between them. With regard to this clone: Its cognate antigen is unknown.

This receptor was obtained from a human donor who received an intestinal transplant. The chain couples TRBV30 to TRBJ1-2, with TRBD1 as a possible D gene (5 bases). Sequences were derived from unstimulated CD4+ T cells sorted from spleen or lymph node cells, sampled before intestinal transplant. CDR3 sequence reads: CAWSVGPGGGGYTF. The CDR3 nucleotides are TGTGCCTGGAGTGTGGGGCCAGGTGGCGGTGGCTACACCTTC.